Below are 28 T cell receptor beta chains sequenced from a single sample in a study of blood T cell repertoires in COVID-19. Method: immunoSEQ multiplex PCR; TCRdb's copy keeps in-frame clones and lacks some. Among around 170,000 clones listed, 80% to 85% were seen once. Sequenced: peripheral blood. All receptors come from a woman in her fifties or sixties with acute or convalescent COVID-19.

V gene TRBV9 combines with J gene TRBJ2-2, with TRBD2 matching 14 bases. CDR1 is SGDLS, CDR2 YYNGEE, per germline. Trimming removed 0 bases from V and 7 bases from J; junction bases left unmatched: 5. CDR3 length: 17 amino acids. DNA for the CDR3: TGTGCCAGCAGCGTAGTGGGACTAGCGGGGGAAGGCGGGGAGCTGTTTTTT. Amino acids: CASSVVGLAGEGGELFF.

This chain joins TRBV19 and TRBJ1-5; 10 bases are a match to TRBD1. This CDR3 is built from 13 residues. After removal of 7 bases from V and 6 bases from J, the junction contained 3 bases not matched to a gene. Germline V CDR1 and CDR2: LNHDA, SQIVND (reference sequence). CDR3 sequence (DNA): TGTGCCAGTACAGGACAGGGGGGTCAGCCCCAGCATTTT. It encodes CASTGQGGQPQHF.

V usage is TRBV7-2 and J usage is TRBJ2-3; maybe TRBD2 (5 bases). V shed 3 bases and J shed 4 bases, with 8 bases lying between them. In germline, CDR1 is SGHTA, CDR2 FQGNSA. The CDR3 length is 13 residues. CDR3 sequence reads: CASSFQRADTQYF. CDR3 sequence (DNA): TGTGCCAGCAGCTTTCAGAGGGCAGATACGCAGTATTTT.

This chain joins TRBV19 and TRBJ2-1, with 14 bases fitting TRBD2. The V gene's germline CDR1 is LNHDA and CDR2 SQIVND (reference sequence). This CDR3 has 16 residues. J gave up 8 bases and V 10 bases, and 13 bases lay outside the gene matches. The CDR3 nucleotides read TGTGCCACCCCTCCGGGACTAGCGGGGGCGGAGGATGAGCAGTTCTTC. It yields the protein CATPPGLAGAEDEQFF.

This sequence joins TRBV10-2 and TRBJ2-5, with D maybe TRBD2 (5 bases). The V end was cut by 5 bases, the J end by 2 bases, with 9 bases between. Germline V gives CDR1 WSHSY, CDR2 SAAADI. The CDR3 spans 13 residues. The CDR3 loop reads CASSLERQETQYF. Here the CDR3 DNA reads TGCGCCAGCAGTCTAGAGCGGCAAGAGACCCAGTACTTC.

The chain has TRBV2 and TRBJ2-1; 10 bases are shared with TRBD2. The CDR3 totals 16 residues. V shed 5 bases, J shed 4 bases, and the junction held 8 bases outside the gene matches. Germline assignment: CDR1 SNHLY and CDR2 FYNNEI. For the CDR3, the DNA is TGTGCCAGCAGTACCTCTAGCGGGGGCAGGTACAATGAGCAGTTCTTC. Residues: CASSTSSGGRYNEQFF. The full variable domain, with the rest looked up from reference TRBV2 and TRBJ2-1, is EPEVTQTPSHQVTQMGQEVILRCVPISNHLYFYWYRQILGQKVEFLVSFYNNEISEKSEIFDDQFSVERPDGSNFTLKIRSTKLEDSAMYFCASSTSSGGRYNEQFFGPGTRLTVL.

The CDR3 loop reads CASGETDKNTEAFF. CDR3 sequence (DNA): TGTGCCAGCGGCGAGACTGATAAGAACACTGAAGCTTTCTTT. The chain is built from TRBV5-4 and TRBJ1-1, with D unresolved. This CDR3 has 14 amino acids. The germline CDR1 and CDR2 sequences are SGHNT and YYREEE (reference sequence). V lost 7 bases and J lost 1, with 14 bases in between.

The rearrangement links TRBV7-2 to TRBJ2-2, with D perhaps matching TRBD1 (5 bases). Germline CDR1 is SGHTA and CDR2 is FQGNSA. Trimming removed 4 bases from V and 5 bases from J, with 11 bases in between. The length of the CDR3 is 14 residues. The CDR3, as DNA: TGTGCCAGCAGCTCGCAGGGCATGACCGGGGAGCTGTTTTTT. This gives the protein CASSSQGMTGELFF.

This rearrangement joins TRBV15 to TRBJ2-7, with 13 bases identical to TRBD2. Trimming at V came to 3 bases and at J to 6 bases, leaving 8 bases not matched to a gene. Germline V CDR1 and CDR2: LNHNV, YYDKDF (reference sequence). This CDR3 spans 16 amino acids. The CDR3 reads CATSSPPTSGGSEQYF. CDR3 nucleotides: TGTGCCACCAGCAGCCCCCCGACTAGCGGGGGGAGCGAGCAGTACTTC.

The chain couples TRBV7-9 to TRBJ1-5; TRBD1 agrees at 7 bases. This CDR3 spans 15 amino acids. With 3 bases clipped from V and 2 bases from J, the junction kept 4 bases outside the gene matches. Germline V gene sequence: CDR1 SEHNR, CDR2 FQNEAQ (reference sequence). The DNA of the CDR3 is TGTGCCAGCAGCTTCGACAGGGCGGGCAATCAGCCCCAGCATTTT. Its protein is CASSFDRAGNQPQHF.

This chain links TRBV10-1 with TRBJ2-3; 9 nucleotides line up with TRBD2. This CDR3 has 16 amino acids. V was clipped by 5 bases and J by 6 bases; unmatched bases: 12. Per the germline V gene, CDR1 is WNHNN and CDR2 is SYGVQD (reference sequence). This CDR3 reads CASSPSAGGSVDTQYF. CDR3 nucleotides: TGCGCCAGCAGTCCTTCAGCGGGGGGCTCGGTGGATACGCAGTATTTT.

This chain uses TRBV3-1 (or the pseudogene TRBV3-2) with TRBJ2-7, with D maybe TRBD2 (7 bases). Per germline, CDR1 LGHDT and CDR2 YNNKEL (reference sequence). Deletions cut 0 bases from V and 2 bases from J, with 14 bases between. The CDR3 has 16 residues. The CDR3 DNA follows: TGTGCCAGCAGCCAAGATAGGGGGGGCCCGACCTACGAGCAGTACTTC. Its protein is CASSQDRGGPTYEQYF.

CDR3 nucleotide sequence: TGTGCCAGCAGCTTAACGACAGGGGGCTCCTACGAGCAGTACTTC. Protein: CASSLTTGGSYEQYF. The rearrangement links TRBV7-2 to TRBJ2-7, with 9 nucleotides matching TRBD1. Germline CDR1 SGHTA, CDR2 FQGNSA. This CDR3 region has 15 residues. The trim removed 2 bases at V and 0 bases at J, leaving 2 bases unmatched.

The chain joins TRBV27 to TRBJ1-4, with D unresolved. CDR1 and CDR2 (germline): MNHEY, SMNVEV (reference sequence). The germline V and J ends were trimmed by 3 bases and 7 bases, with 12 bases remaining between them. The CDR3 spans 14 residues. The CDR3 is CASSLVNSGEKLFF. As DNA, the CDR3 is TGTGCCAGCAGTTTGGTGAATTCAGGTGAAAAACTGTTTTTT.

CDR3 nucleotides: TGTGCCAGCAGCAAAGTAAGGGGCGGACAGGGCTCTAGCACAGATACGCAGTATTTT. Protein sequence: CASSKVRGGQGSSTDTQYF. The chain uses TRBV21-1 and TRBJ2-3; TRBD1 is the table's D call, not checked against the DNA. TRBV21-1 is a documented pseudogene. This CDR3 is 19 amino acids long.

This clone was found a few times. This chain links TRBV5-8 with TRBJ1-5, with a possible D match to TRBD1 (5 bases). Trimming removed 4 bases at V and 3 bases at J, with 11 bases between. CDR3 length: 14 amino acids. The germline V gene encodes CDR1 SGHTS and CDR2 YDEGEE. The CDR3 loop reads CASSRGLNNQPQHF. The CDR3 DNA reads as TGTGCCAGCAGCCGGGGACTGAACAATCAGCCCCAGCATTTT.

V is TRBV7-8 and J is TRBJ1-5; 7 bases match TRBD1. The CDR3 extends over 16 amino acids. With 3 bases clipped from V and 0 bases from J, the junction kept 5 bases outside the gene matches. The V gene's germline CDR1 is SGHVS and CDR2 FQNEAQ. The CDR3 coding sequence is TGTGCCAGCAGCTTGTGGACAGGCGATAGCAATCAGCCCCAGCATTTT. Protein sequence: CASSLWTGDSNQPQHF.

The genes are TRBV9 and TRBJ1-2; D ambiguous. Germline V gives CDR1 SGDLS, CDR2 YYNGEE. The CDR3 is 13 amino acids. The V and J ends lost 3 bases and 3 bases respectively, with 9 bases between them. CDR3 nucleotide sequence: TGTGCCAGCAGCGCCCAACGGGACTATGGCTACACCTTC. Amino acid sequence: CASSAQRDYGYTF. The entire variable domain, with the rest obtained from reference TRBV9 and TRBJ1-2, is as follows: DSGVTQTPKHLITATGQRVTLRCSPRSGDLSVYWYQQSLDQGLQFLIQYYNGEERAKGNILERFSAQQFPDLHSELNLSSLELGDSALYFCASSAQRDYGYTFGSGTRLTVV.

The chain carries TRBV2 and TRBJ1-6; no reliable D call. The CDR3 has 12 amino acids. V lost 2 bases to trimming and J lost 14 bases, with 10 bases between them. Germline CDR1 and CDR2: SNHLY and FYNNEI. The CDR3 DNA follows: TGTGCCAGCAGTGAAACAAGGAGGACCCTCCACTTT. Translation gives CASSETRRTLHF.

The CDR3 nucleotides are TGCAGCGTTCCATGGACGACAGGGGGGTTTAACACTGAAGCTTTCTTT. This sequence encodes CSVPWTTGGFNTEAFF. J is TRBJ1-1 and V is TRBV29-1; 9 nucleotides agree with TRBD1. The V segment lost 5 bases and the J segment 2 bases; nucleotides outside the gene matches: 12. The length of the CDR3 is 16 residues. Per germline, CDR1 SQVTM and CDR2 ANQGSEA.

The CDR3 reads CASSHPQQDDNSPLHF. The CDR3 nucleotides read TGCGCCAGCAGCCATCCCCAACAGGACGATAATTCACCCCTCCACTTT. J is TRBJ1-6 and V is TRBV4-1; TRBD1 might be the D (5 bases). Germline lookup yields CDR1 MGHRA and CDR2 YSYEKL. Trimming shortened V by 3 bases and J by 5 bases, and 14 bases separated the two germline ends. The CDR3 loop spans 16 amino acids.

This clone was picked up one time. The rearrangement joins TRBV15 to TRBJ1-5; D is ambiguous. CDR3 length: 14 residues. Trimming shortened V by 2 bases and J by 5 bases, and 10 bases separated the two germline ends. The germline V gene encodes CDR1 LNHNV and CDR2 YYDKDF (reference sequence). DNA for the CDR3: TGTGCCACCAGCAGACGAGTGCCTCATCAGCCCCAGCATTTT. Translated: CATSRRVPHQPQHF.

This clone was found a few times. The gene calls are TRBV24-1 and TRBJ2-7; 8 bases match TRBD1. The germline V gene encodes CDR1 KGHDR and CDR2 SFDVKD. This CDR3 has 16 amino acids. V shed 0 bases and J 3 bases; nucleotides not matched to a gene: 6. CDR3 coding DNA: TGTGCCACCAGTGATTTGCGGACAGGGAGAATCTACGAGCAGTACTTC. Its protein product is CATSDLRTGRIYEQYF.

This chain joins TRBV11-2 and TRBJ2-5; 8 bases align to TRBD1. The germline V gene encodes CDR1 SGHAT and CDR2 FQNNGV. This CDR3 contains 14 residues. J was trimmed by 2 bases and V by 4 bases; bases with no gene match: 3. CDR3 DNA: TGTGCCAGCAGCTATTACAGGGGGCAAGAGACCCAGTACTTC. This sequence encodes CASSYYRGQETQYF.

This clone was detected only once. The chain links TRBV3-1 (or the pseudogene TRBV3-2) to TRBJ2-5; 9 nucleotides line up with TRBD1. The V gene end was trimmed by 1 base and the J gene end by 5 bases; junction bases not matched to a gene: 2. The CDR3 consists of 14 residues. Germline V gives CDR1 LGHDT, CDR2 YNNKEL (reference sequence). For the CDR3, the DNA is TGTGCCAGCAGCCAAGGACAGGGGGGTGAGACCCAGTACTTC. It codes for CASSQGQGGETQYF.

The genes are TRBV30 and TRBJ1-4; maybe TRBD1 (6 bases). This CDR3 contains 15 residues. The V and J ends lost 8 bases and 4 bases respectively, with 20 bases between them. Germline lookup yields CDR1 GTSNPN and CDR2 SVGIG (reference sequence). The CDR3 bases are TGTGCCCGAGGGGTAGGGGGAACTAATAATGAAAAACTGTTTTTT. Amino acid sequence: CARGVGGTNNEKLFF.

The chain joins TRBV19 to TRBJ1-6; TRBD1 is a possible D gene (5 bases). CDR1 and CDR2 from the germline V gene are LNHDA and SQIVND (reference sequence). CDR3 size: 15 residues. The V gene lost 3 bases and the J gene lost 9 bases, with 15 bases spanning the gap. CDR3 residues: CASSILGQGGSPLHF. In DNA, the CDR3 is TGTGCCAGTAGTATCCTGGGGCAGGGCGGTTCACCCCTCCACTTT.

The rearrangement uses TRBV11-2 and TRBJ2-7, with 9 nucleotides matching TRBD2. In germline, CDR1 is SGHAT, CDR2 FQNNGV. CDR3 length: 15 amino acids. Losses at the gene ends were 1 base for V and 3 bases for J; bases not matched to a gene: 4. The CDR3 sequence is CASSLAPSGNYEQYF. In nucleotides, the CDR3 is TGTGCCAGCAGCTTAGCGCCTAGCGGGAACTACGAGCAGTACTTC.